This record looks at one T cell receptor (beta chain) sequence and its context. Its antigen is unidentified. This PCR relied on a set of 60 Vbeta primers and 13 Jbeta primers. In the study's own analysis: Around 80 million unique TCR beta chains, approximately 11 million of them shared, were counted by a later analysis. Repertoires were generated with immunoSEQ multiplex PCR, while TCRdb's copy carries only in-frame clones and drops some. That table gives V, J and clone size, and the DNA gave D and trimming. The sample holds about 130,000 clones, around four fifths seen once. The trim removed 0 bases at V and 4 bases at J, leaving 5 bases unmatched. The germline V gene encodes CDR1 SGHRS and CDR2 YFSETQ. This CDR3 spans 16 amino acids. This sample was taken from a study of cytomegalovirus exposure and HLA in healthy donors. General study results and limits: When the data were analyzed later, several of the most significant clusters appeared to be linked to common viral pathogens. A missense DCLRE1C variant was associated with V- and J-gene trimming of TCR beta chains in a later analysis, and an independent cohort replicated the association.

The rearrangement links TRBV5-1 to TRBJ2-7, with 12 positions matching TRBD1. The sequenced sample was PBMCs. This TCR was recovered from a male donor in good health and CMV-seropositive. CDR3 sequence: CASSLAGTGGIYEQYF. The DNA of the CDR3 is TGCGCCAGCAGCTTGGCCGGGACAGGGGGCATATACGAGCAGTACTTC.